This T cell receptor beta chain derives from a study of somatic mutations in cytotoxic T cells in rheumatoid arthritis. Per the authors' pipeline: When patient CD8+ clones larger than 1% were compared with published virus-specific TCRB sequences, few matched. Sequenced by immunoSEQ multiplex PCR; TCRdb stores in-frame clones only, minus some. Clonal size and the V and J genes are those of that table, whereas D and trimming came from the DNA. Among around 2,500 clones listed, 85% were seen once. V was cut by 3 bases and J by 9 bases, with 6 bases left in between. From germline, CDR1 is LNHDA and CDR2 SQIVND (reference sequence). This CDR3 region has 11 residues.

The source is a woman in her 70s with rheumatoid arthritis. The sample was CD8+ T cells sorted from blood. The V gene is TRBV19, the J gene TRBJ2-1; tentative D call: TRBD2 (6 bases). Here the CDR3 reads CASSISGEQFF. The CDR3 coding sequence is TGTGCCAGTAGTATTAGCGGTGAGCAGTTCTTC.